These 20 T cell receptor beta chains share one sample of origin, sequenced in a study of vaccination and CD4 T cells after COVID-19. Indicated treatment: approximately 9-day PBMC culture with coronavirus spike peptide pools or control peptides (ViraFEST assay). For these receptors, no antigen is known. Sequenced with the Oncomine TCR Beta short-read assay was DNA taken from cultured CD4+ T cells. One entry per CDR3 protein results from TCRdb running MiXCR on the PCR reads. The sample has 15,000 to 20,000 distinct CDR3 sequences; more than 40% are singletons. Input material: CD4+ T cells from blood, cultured in vitro. All receptors come from a human donor who had recovered from COVID-19.

This clonotype came up a few times. The chain is built from TRBV20-1 and TRBJ2-5; D gene uncertain. V gave up 6 bases and J gave up 5 bases, with 10 bases separating them. CDR1 and CDR2 from the germline V gene are DFQATT and SNEGSKA (reference sequence). The CDR3 consists of 11 residues. CDR3: CSALLGETQYF. The CDR3 DNA reads TGCAGTGCCCTTCTGGGGGAGACCCAGTACTTC.

This clonotype was observed a few times. The chain joins TRBV6-1 to TRBJ2-7; D gene ambiguous. The CDR3 covers 15 residues. Germline loops: CDR1 MNHNS, CDR2 SASEGT. Trimming cost V 5 bases and J 3 bases, with 17 bases left between them. CDR3 in amino acids: CASSRSEAAGYEQYF. The CDR3 DNA follows: TGTGCCAGCAGTCGGAGTGAGGCAGCTGGCTACGAGCAGTACTTC.

V is TRBV6-1 and J is TRBJ1-1; D may be TRBD1 (5 bases). Per germline, CDR1 MNHNS and CDR2 SASEGT. The CDR3 totals 13 residues. V was cut by 6 bases and J by 6 bases, with 14 bases left in between. CDR3 DNA sequence: TGTGCCAGCAGCTTCGTCAGGGCCGCTGAAGCTTTCTTT. Protein product: CASSFVRAAEAFF.

This clonotype occurred a few times. The chain combines TRBV6-1 with TRBJ1-1; TRBD1 is a possible D gene (6 bases). CDR3 length: 14 amino acids. Germline V gene sequence: CDR1 MNHNS, CDR2 SASEGT. V shed 1 base and J shed 10 bases, with 16 bases lying between them. Here the CDR3 DNA reads TGTGCCAGCAGTGAAGACCGGGGGCCCTGGGGAGCTTTCTTT. Translating it yields CASSEDRGPWGAFF.

The V and J genes are TRBV19 and TRBJ2-2; 7 nucleotides align to TRBD1. The V gene's germline CDR1 is LNHDA and CDR2 SQIVND (reference sequence). The trim removed 2 bases at V and 9 bases at J, leaving 9 bases unmatched. The CDR3 length is 15 residues. CDR3 sequence: CASSITGRGNRELFF. The CDR3 bases are TGTGCCAGTAGTATAACCGGCAGGGGGAACCGGGAGCTGTTTTTT.

This clonotype was seen a handful of times. V usage is TRBV7-9 and J usage is TRBJ1-1; no definite D call. V was cut by 3 bases and J by 0 bases, with 11 bases left in between. Germline V CDR1 and CDR2: SEHNR, FQNEAQ (reference sequence). CDR3 length equals 15 residues. As DNA, the CDR3 is TGTGCCAGCAGCTTCGGCATCGGAGTGAACACTGAAGCTTTCTTT. It specifies CASSFGIGVNTEAFF.

V gene TRBV14 combines with J gene TRBJ1-2; no firm D call. This CDR3 has 13 amino acids. Germline CDR1 reads SGHDN; CDR2 reads FVKESK. Trimming stripped 1 base from V and 8 bases from J, with 11 bases between. The CDR3, as DNA: TGTGCCAGCAGCCAAGGTGGCAGCCGGGGCTACACCTTC. The encoded protein is CASSQGGSRGYTF.

The chain couples TRBV12-3 or TRBV12-4 to TRBJ2-7; D gene uncertain. This CDR3 comprises 13 residues. Trimming left V 8 bases short and J 3 bases short, with 14 bases between. The DNA for the CDR3 is TGTGCCAGCTCTAGATCGACCGGCTACGAGCAGTACTTC. Translation: CASSRSTGYEQYF.

This sequence joins TRBV30 and TRBJ2-5; tentative D call: TRBD2 (5 bases). CDR3 length: 12 residues. V was trimmed by 0 bases and J by 5 bases, leaving 7 bases between them. Germline values: CDR1 GTSNPN, CDR2 SVGIG (reference sequence). The CDR3 nucleotides are TGTGCCTGGAGTGTGGGCGGGGAGACCCAGTACTTC. It yields the protein CAWSVGGETQYF.

This sequence joins TRBV20-1 and TRBJ2-3; 9 nucleotides line up with TRBD2. CDR3 length: 16 amino acids. V shed 6 bases and J 1 base; nucleotides not matched to a gene: 11. Germline-derived CDR1 and CDR2 are DFQATT and SNEGSKA (reference sequence). CDR3: CSAGESGRYRTDTQYF. The CDR3 DNA reads TGCAGTGCGGGGGAAAGCGGGAGGTATCGCACAGATACGCAGTATTTT.

The rearrangement joins TRBV2 to TRBJ2-7, with 12 positions matching TRBD1. Trimming removed 10 bases from V and 6 bases from J; junction bases left unmatched: 7. CDR1 is SNHLY, CDR2 FYNNEI, per germline. The CDR3 loop spans 13 amino acids. This CDR3 reads CATRRDRGREQYF. CDR3 coding DNA: TGTGCCACCCGCCGGGACAGGGGGCGCGAGCAGTACTTC.

The gene calls are TRBV18 and TRBJ1-1, with a possible D match to TRBD1 (5 bases). Trimming took off 5 bases at V and 4 bases at J, with 11 bases between the two ends. Per germline, CDR1 KGHSH and CDR2 LQKENI. The CDR3 is made up of 13 amino acids. The CDR3 here is CASSANRFTEAFF. For the CDR3, the DNA is TGTGCCAGCTCAGCCAACAGGTTCACTGAAGCTTTCTTT.

V is TRBV21-1 and J is TRBJ2-7; whether TRBD1, the table's D call, matches the DNA was not checked. TRBV21-1 is reported as a pseudogene. The CDR3 is made up of 15 amino acids. The CDR3 region has the DNA TGTGCCAGCAGCAAAGGGGATGGGGCCTCCTACGAGCAGTACTTC. Translation gives CASSKGDGASYEQYF.

The chain has TRBV2 and TRBJ1-6; D is perhaps TRBD1 (6 bases). Germline values: CDR1 SNHLY, CDR2 FYNNEI. Trimming pared 7 bases from V and 10 bases from J, leaving 20 bases between. The CDR3 sequence is 15 residues long. CDR3 sequence: CASTLAGVLGSPLHF. In DNA form, the CDR3 reads TGTGCCAGCACTCTAGCAGGGGTCCTGGGGTCACCCCTCCACTTT.

This clonotype was picked up a small number of times. V is TRBV7-2 and J is TRBJ2-7; D uncertain. Germline-derived CDR1 and CDR2 are SGHTA and FQGNSA. V lost 1 base, J lost 2 bases, and 12 bases lay in between. The CDR3 is made up of 15 amino acids. The CDR3 bases are TGTGCCAGCAGCTTAGAGGGCATGGTCACCTACGAGCAGTACTTC. Translating gives CASSLEGMVTYEQYF.

The V and J genes are TRBV18 and TRBJ1-1; D remains unclear. Trimming pared 5 bases from V and 3 bases from J, leaving 13 bases between. The germline V gene has CDR1 KGHSH and CDR2 LQKENI. The CDR3 covers 14 residues. CDR3 sequence reads: CASSSKSVDTEAFF. As DNA, the CDR3 is TGTGCCAGCTCATCCAAGAGTGTGGACACTGAAGCTTTCTTT.

The chain combines TRBV5-5 with TRBJ1-1; 7 bases fit TRBD1. Trimming cost V 2 bases and J 9 bases; bases outside gene matches: 13. This CDR3 contains 15 residues. Germline V gene lookup returns CDR1 SGHKS and CDR2 YYEKEE (reference sequence). The CDR3 DNA sequence: TGTGCCAGCAGCTTTCAGAACCATCCGGGACAGCAAGCTTTCTTT. Protein sequence: CASSFQNHPGQQAFF.

The sample holds one count of this clonotype. The genes are TRBV9 and TRBJ2-3, with 7 bases lining up with TRBD1. Trimming cost V 0 bases and J 3 bases; bases outside gene matches: 1. This CDR3 region has 14 residues. The germline CDR1 and CDR2 sequences are SGDLS and YYNGEE. This CDR3 is CASSVEGATDTQYF. The CDR3 DNA sequence: TGTGCCAGCAGCGTAGAGGGGGCGACAGATACGCAGTATTTT.

This rearrangement joins TRBV18 to TRBJ1-2; 7 nucleotides line up with TRBD1. Germline trimming cut 3 bases from V and 3 bases from J; bases unmatched to any gene: 1. CDR3 length: 13 residues. CDR1 and CDR2 (germline): KGHSH, LQKENI. CDR3 nucleotides: TGTGCCAGCTCACCGCAGGGGGACTATGGCTACACCTTC. Protein product: CASSPQGDYGYTF.

This clonotype was seen a handful of times. The chain combines TRBV5-8 with TRBJ1-1, with D unresolved. The germline CDR1 and CDR2 sequences are SGHTS and YDEGEE. V lost 0 bases, J lost 7 bases, and 4 bases lay in between. CDR3 length equals 11 residues. CDR3 protein: CASSLVGEAFF. DNA of the CDR3: TGTGCCAGCAGCTTGGTTGGTGAAGCTTTCTTT. The complete variable domain, with remaining parts taken from reference TRBV5-8 and TRBJ1-1, reads EAGVTQSPTHLIKTRGQQATLRCSPISGHTSVYWYQQALGLGLQFLLWYDEGEERNRGNFPPRFSGRQFPNYSSELNVNALELEDSALYLCASSLVGEAFFGQGTRLTVV.